This T cell receptor beta chain was profiled in a study of OX40 agonist ivuxolimab in advanced cancers. Looking at the study overall: Across the patients, intravenous ivuxolimab was delivered every 2 weeks at 0.01 to 10 mg/kg.

Data came from immunoSEQ multiplex PCR; TCRdb stores just in-frame clones and leaves some out. The sample includes roughly 32,000 clones, 92% seen only once; the top ten take 4% to 5%. The CDR3 runs 14 residues. Germline assignment: CDR1 MGHRA and CDR2 YSYEKL. The V and J ends lost 7 bases and 3 bases, in that order; junction bases with no gene match: 4. Study conclusions and caveats: In the expanded peripheral T cells, antigen specificity was never determined.

Comments on this clone: Its antigen is not identified.

This TCR was recovered from an adult with an advanced solid tumor such as melanoma, head and neck, liver or kidney cancer. This sample comprised CD4+ or CD8+ T cells sorted from blood, obtained in a trial of the OX40 agonist ivuxolimab. V is TRBV4-1 and J is TRBJ2-2; 8 bases match TRBD2. This CDR3 is CASKTSEDTGELFF. The CDR3 DNA sequence: TGCGCCAGCAAGACTAGCGAGGACACCGGGGAGCTGTTTTTT.